These 7 T cell receptor gamma chains came from one sample sequenced in a study of Vδ1+ human thymocytes. Study conclusions and caveats: Thymic TRG and TRD repertoires appeared highly polyclonal.

These TCRs are of unknown antigen specificity. Sequences come from RNA converted to cDNA by reverse transcription. Pooled V-gene forward primers with one constant-region reverse primer generated the CDR3 amplicons by multiplex PCR. TCRdb reprocessed the multiplex PCR reads through CATT. The table shows tens of thousands of gamma-chain clones, with approximately 14% occurring only once. Specimen: Vdelta1+ gamma-delta thymocytes from the thymus. Subset meaning: FACS-sorted CD3+ TCRalphabeta- TCRVdelta1+ TCRVdelta2- thymocytes. Receptor source: a child under two years old who had congenital heart surgery.

By sample share, this clone is medium-sized (0.01 to 0.1%). Distinct nucleotide sequences in the sample also encode this CDR3. The gene calls are TRGV9 and TRGJ1 or TRGJ2. V lost 0 bases and J lost 6; bases outside the gene matches: 5. The CDR3 is made up of 13 amino acids. Germline V gives CDR1 GITISATS, CDR2 ISYDGTV (reference sequence). CDR3 in DNA: TGTGCCTTGTGGGAGGTGCTCGGTTATAAGAAACTCTTT. This translates into CALWEVLGYKKLF.

The gene calls are TRGV5 and TRGJ1 or TRGJ2. CDR3 length: 20 amino acids. CDR1 VINAFY and CDR2 YDVSNSKD come from the germline V gene. J was trimmed by 3 bases and V by 0 bases; bases with no gene match: 23. The CDR3 DNA reads as TGTGCCACCTGGGACAGGCCCGATAGTTCCCCTACCATTGGTTATTATAAGAAACTCTTT. Residues: CATWDRPDSSPTIGYYKKLF.

The chain has TRGV5 and TRGJ1 or TRGJ2. The CDR3 covers 12 residues. The V segment lost 5 bases and the J segment 8 bases; nucleotides outside the gene matches: 9. Germline V gene lookup returns CDR1 VINAFY and CDR2 YDVSNSKD. The CDR3 reads CATWAGGDKKLF. CDR3 DNA sequence: TGTGCCACCTGGGCCGGAGGGGATAAGAAACTCTTT.

The gene calls are TRGV8 and TRGJ1 or TRGJ2. Trimming took 2 bases from V and 10 from J; bases not matched to a gene: 5. Germline-derived CDR1 and CDR2 are VENAVY and YDSYNSRV. This CDR3 is built from 11 residues. CDR3 sequence (DNA): TGTGCCACCTGGGATAAAAGGAAGAAACTCTTT. Residues: CATWDKRKKLF.

This clone was observed a handful of times. Its ends do not fully match the called genes, so a read error is possible. The same CDR3 is also encoded by other DNA sequences in this sample. This chain connects TRGV4 to TRGJ1 or TRGJ2. CDR3 length equals 15 residues. The V gene's germline CDR1 is EGSTGY and CDR2 YDSYTSSV. CDR3 amino acids: CATWNGRRNYYKKLF. CDR3 bases: TGTGCCACCTGGAATGGGCGCCGGAATTATTATAAGAAACTCTTT.

Comments on this clone: This sample includes further DNA sequences coding for the same CDR3. J is TRGJ1 or TRGJ2 and V is TRGV4. The J segment lost 0 bases and the V segment lost 5 bases, leaving 4 bases of the junction unmatched. The germline V gene has CDR1 EGSTGY and CDR2 YDSYTSSV. This CDR3 has 13 amino acids. The CDR3 is CATWGENYYKKLF. The CDR3 nucleotides read TGTGCCACCTGGGGTGAGAATTATTATAAGAAACTCTTT.

There are a few counts of this clone. The sample contains more than one DNA sequence encoding this CDR3. The chain employs TRGV9 and TRGJP. Germline CDR1 reads GITISATS; CDR2 reads ISYDGTV (reference sequence). The CDR3 is 16 residues long. V gave up 2 bases and J gave up 7 bases; unmatched junction bases: 5. CDR3 amino acids: CALWEAQELGKKIKVF. The CDR3 DNA reads TGTGCCTTGTGGGAGGCTCAGGAGTTGGGCAAAAAAATCAAGGTATTT.